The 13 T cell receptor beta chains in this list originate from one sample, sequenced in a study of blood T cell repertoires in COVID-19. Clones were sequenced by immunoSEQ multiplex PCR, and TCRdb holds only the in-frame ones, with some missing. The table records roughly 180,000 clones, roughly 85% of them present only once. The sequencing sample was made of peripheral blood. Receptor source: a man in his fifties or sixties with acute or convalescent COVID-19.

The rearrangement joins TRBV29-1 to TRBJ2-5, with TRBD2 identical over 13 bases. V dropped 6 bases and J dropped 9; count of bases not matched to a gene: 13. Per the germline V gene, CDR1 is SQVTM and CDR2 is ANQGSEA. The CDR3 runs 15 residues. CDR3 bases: TGCAGCGTCTCAGGACTAGCGGGAGTACGGGGGGCCCAGTACTTC. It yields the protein CSVSGLAGVRGAQYF.

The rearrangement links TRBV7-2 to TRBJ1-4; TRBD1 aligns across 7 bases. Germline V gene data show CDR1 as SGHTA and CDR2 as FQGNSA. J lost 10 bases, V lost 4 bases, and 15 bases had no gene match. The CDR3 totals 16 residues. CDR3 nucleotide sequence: TGTGCCAGCAGCTCCCACCTGGACAGGTTGGGGGGAAAACTGTTTTTT. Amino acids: CASSSHLDRLGGKLFF.

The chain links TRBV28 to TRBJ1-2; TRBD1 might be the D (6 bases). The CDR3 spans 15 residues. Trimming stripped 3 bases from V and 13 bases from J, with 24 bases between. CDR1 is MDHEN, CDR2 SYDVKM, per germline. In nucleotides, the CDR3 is TGTGCCAGCAGTTTCCCCGGTACAGGGCGTTTACGAGGCACCTTC. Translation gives CASSFPGTGRLRGTF.

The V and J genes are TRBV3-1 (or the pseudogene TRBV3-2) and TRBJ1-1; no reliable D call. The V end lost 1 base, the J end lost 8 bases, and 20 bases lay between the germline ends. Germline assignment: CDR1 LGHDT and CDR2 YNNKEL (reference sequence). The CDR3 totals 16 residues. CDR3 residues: CASSQGGRVWEREAFF. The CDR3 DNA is TGTGCCAGCAGCCAAGGAGGGCGGGTATGGGAGAGAGAAGCTTTCTTT.

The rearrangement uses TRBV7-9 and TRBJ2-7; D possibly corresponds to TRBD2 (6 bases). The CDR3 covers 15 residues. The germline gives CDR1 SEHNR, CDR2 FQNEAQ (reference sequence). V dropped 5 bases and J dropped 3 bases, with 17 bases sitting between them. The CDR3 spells CASSLEVRGLYEQYF. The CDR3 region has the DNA TGTGCCAGCAGCCTAGAAGTAAGGGGACTCTACGAGCAGTACTTC.

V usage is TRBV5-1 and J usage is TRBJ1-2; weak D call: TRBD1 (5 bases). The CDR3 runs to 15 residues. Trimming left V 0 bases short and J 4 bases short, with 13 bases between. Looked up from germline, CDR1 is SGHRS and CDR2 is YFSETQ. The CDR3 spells CASSLGGVALYGYTF. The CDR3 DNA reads TGCGCCAGCAGCTTGGGGGGGGTTGCCCTCTATGGCTACACCTTC.

The CDR3 here is CASSLGRKAEKLFF. The CDR3 bases are TGTGCCAGCAGCTTAGGGAGGAAAGCCGAAAAACTGTTTTTT. The chain has TRBV7-9 and TRBJ1-4; D remains unclear. Trimming took off 1 base at V and 8 bases at J, with 11 bases between the two ends. Germline V CDR1 and CDR2: SEHNR, FQNEAQ (reference sequence). The length of the CDR3 is 14 residues.

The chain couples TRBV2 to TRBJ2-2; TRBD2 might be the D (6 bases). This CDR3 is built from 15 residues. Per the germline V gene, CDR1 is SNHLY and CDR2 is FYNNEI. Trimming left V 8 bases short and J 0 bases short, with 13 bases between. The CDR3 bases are TGTGCCAGCCGCTGGGACTCCGCGAACACCGGGGAGCTGTTTTTT. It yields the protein CASRWDSANTGELFF.

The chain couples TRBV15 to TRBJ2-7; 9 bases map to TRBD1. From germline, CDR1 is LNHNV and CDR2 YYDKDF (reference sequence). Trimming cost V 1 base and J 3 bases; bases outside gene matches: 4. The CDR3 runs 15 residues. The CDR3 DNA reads TGTGCCACCAGCAGAGGGGACAGGGTGGGCTACGAGCAGTACTTC. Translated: CATSRGDRVGYEQYF.

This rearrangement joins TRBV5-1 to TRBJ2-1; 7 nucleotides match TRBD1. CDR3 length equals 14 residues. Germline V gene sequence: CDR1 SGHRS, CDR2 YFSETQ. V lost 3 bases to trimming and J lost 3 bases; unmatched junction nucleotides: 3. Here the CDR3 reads CASSWGTVYNEQFF. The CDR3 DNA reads TGCGCCAGCAGCTGGGGGACAGTCTACAATGAGCAGTTCTTC.

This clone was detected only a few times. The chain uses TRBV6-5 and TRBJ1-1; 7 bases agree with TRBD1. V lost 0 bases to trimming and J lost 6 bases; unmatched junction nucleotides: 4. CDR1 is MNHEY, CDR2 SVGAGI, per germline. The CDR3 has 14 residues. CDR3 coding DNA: TGTGCCAGCAGTTACTCCAGGGGGGTCGCTGAAGCTTTCTTT. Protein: CASSYSRGVAEAFF.

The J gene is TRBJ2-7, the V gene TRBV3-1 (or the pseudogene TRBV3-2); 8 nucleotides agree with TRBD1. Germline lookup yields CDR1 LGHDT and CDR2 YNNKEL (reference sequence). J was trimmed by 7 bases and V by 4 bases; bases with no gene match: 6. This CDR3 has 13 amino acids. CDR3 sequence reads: CASSRQGAREQYF. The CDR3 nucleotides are TGTGCCAGCAGCCGTCAGGGGGCGAGGGAGCAGTACTTC.

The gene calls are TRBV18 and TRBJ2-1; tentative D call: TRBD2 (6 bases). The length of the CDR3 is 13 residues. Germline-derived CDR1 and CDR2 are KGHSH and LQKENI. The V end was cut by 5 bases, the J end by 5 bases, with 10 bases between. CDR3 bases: TGTGCCAGCTCAAGGGGACTGAACAATGAGCAGTTCTTC. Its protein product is CASSRGLNNEQFF.